Below, one T cell receptor beta chain is given with its context. The antigen is not known. These data belong to a study of yellow fever vaccine responses in identical twins. MiXCR was run by TCRdb on the RT-PCR reads, yielding one entry per CDR3 protein. The sample lists approximately 20,000 distinct CDR3 sequences, roughly 70% occurring once. The CDR3 has 13 residues. Findings of the study overall: Among the twins, the vaccine T cell response reportedly seemed partly convergent and partly personalized.

Sequenced here: T cells from blood (PBMCs), unsorted or a sorted subset (not recorded which), sampled before or after yellow fever vaccination (not recorded which). The chain uses TRBV12-1 and TRBJ2-7. TRBV12-1 is recorded as a pseudogene. The TCR was taken from a young woman who received the yellow fever vaccine. CDR3 coding DNA: TGTGCCAGCAGTTTTGCAGACTCCTACGAGCAGTACTTC. This codes for CASSFADSYEQYF.